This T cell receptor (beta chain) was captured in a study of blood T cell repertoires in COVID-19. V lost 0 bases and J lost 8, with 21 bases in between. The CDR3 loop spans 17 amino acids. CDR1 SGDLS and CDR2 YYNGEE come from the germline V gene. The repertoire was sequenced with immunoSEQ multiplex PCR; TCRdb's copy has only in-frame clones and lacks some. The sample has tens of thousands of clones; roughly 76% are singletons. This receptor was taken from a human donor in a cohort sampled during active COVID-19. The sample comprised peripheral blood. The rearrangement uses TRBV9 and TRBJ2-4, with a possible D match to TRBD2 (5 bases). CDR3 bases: TGTGCCAGCAGCGTAGAAGGGCCAGGTGTGGTACTAGACATTCAGTACTTC. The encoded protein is CASSVEGPGVVLDIQYF. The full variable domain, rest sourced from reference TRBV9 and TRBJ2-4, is DSGVTQTPKHLITATGQRVTLRCSPRSGDLSVYWYQQSLDQGLQFLIQYYNGEERAKGNILERFSAQQFPDLHSELNLSSLELGDSALYFCASSVEGPGVVLDIQYFGAGTRLSVL.